Following are 8 T cell receptor beta chains from one sample sequenced in a study of T cell changes during pregnancy in multiple sclerosis (dated by TCRdb to about 2019). Libraries were made using the immunoSEQ multiplex PCR assay. TCRdb's version of the immuneACCESS table is confined to in-frame rearrangements and falls short of the full clone set. An unresolved V gene accounts for under half of the shortfall where checked; the remainder is of unknown origin. This sample lists more than 35,000 clones; over 90% were detected once. Of the sample, 0.39% falls within the top ten clones. Source: CD4+ T cells from peripheral blood mononuclear cells, taken in the second trimester of pregnancy. These receptors came from a female donor with multiple sclerosis, enrolled in a pregnancy study.

V and J are TRBV29-1 and TRBJ2-1, with 7 bases identical to TRBD2. This CDR3 comprises 10 residues. Germline-derived CDR1 and CDR2 are SQVTM and ANQGSEA. V was clipped by 6 bases and J by 10 bases; unmatched bases: 3. CDR3 loop: CSVFGGEQFF. Here the CDR3 DNA reads TGCAGCGTCTTCGGGGGGGAGCAGTTCTTC.

The CDR3 protein is CASSPQVAGVGEQYF. The CDR3 nucleotides read TGTGCCAGCAGTCCGCAGGTAGCGGGAGTGGGCGAGCAGTACTTC. The chain is built from TRBV6-5 and TRBJ2-7, with TRBD2 identical over 9 bases. Germline CDR1 reads MNHEY; CDR2 reads SVGAGI. V lost 5 bases to trimming and J lost 6 bases; unmatched junction nucleotides: 11. The CDR3 runs to 15 residues.

The gene calls are TRBV11-3 and TRBJ2-1; 10 bases map to TRBD1. This CDR3 contains 14 residues. Germline V gene sequence: CDR1 SGHNT, CDR2 YENEEA. V shed 4 bases and J 10 bases; nucleotides not matched to a gene: 7. CDR3 residues: CASSSPGQGNEQFF. CDR3 coding DNA: TGTGCCAGCAGCTCCCCGGGACAGGGGAACGAGCAGTTCTTC.

V gene TRBV7-2 combines with J gene TRBJ1-1; D is ambiguous. Germline V gene data show CDR1 as SGHTA and CDR2 as FQGNSA. The ends were cut back, 2 bases at V and 6 bases at J, with 10 bases in the middle. CDR3 length: 13 amino acids. CDR3 region: CASSLSRFAEAFF. CDR3 DNA sequence: TGTGCCAGCAGCTTAAGCCGATTCGCTGAAGCTTTCTTT.

This chain joins TRBV19 and TRBJ1-1; TRBD1 matches 9 bases. The junction had 6 bases not matched to a gene; V was cut back by 6 bases and J by 1 base. CDR1 is LNHDA, CDR2 SQIVND, per germline (reference sequence). The CDR3 spans 15 residues. This chain's CDR3 is CASRTQGARNTEAFF. The CDR3 nucleotides are TGTGCCAGTAGGACACAGGGGGCTCGGAACACTGAAGCTTTCTTT.

The rearrangement links TRBV30 to TRBJ2-3, with 7 nucleotides matching TRBD2. V was clipped by 0 bases and J by 4 bases; unmatched bases: 1. CDR1 and CDR2 (germline): GTSNPN, SVGIG (reference sequence). The CDR3 is 13 amino acids. CDR3 sequence (DNA): TGTGCCTGGAGTGTGGCGGGGGCAGATACGCAGTATTTT. Encoded protein: CAWSVAGADTQYF.

V usage is TRBV4-2 and J usage is TRBJ2-7; 9 positions agree with TRBD2. Germline V lookup: CDR1 LGHNA, CDR2 YNFKEQ. Trimming at V came to 3 bases and at J to 3 bases, leaving 9 bases not matched to a gene. The CDR3 loop spans 16 amino acids. The CDR3 DNA reads as TGTGCCAGCAGCCACAGATGGGATAGCGGGAGCTACGAGCAGTACTTC. It is translated as CASSHRWDSGSYEQYF.

The chain combines TRBV6-6 with TRBJ1-1; D call uncertain. Trimming cost V 2 bases and J 6 bases, with 16 bases left between them. The germline CDR1 and CDR2 sequences are MNHNY and SVGAGI (reference sequence). CDR3 length: 15 amino acids. CDR3 DNA: TGTGCCAGCAGTTACGCCGGATCCCTTGAGGCTGAAGCTTTCTTT. As protein: CASSYAGSLEAEAFF.